The subject of this entry is one T cell receptor beta chain. Its ends do not fully match the called genes, so a read error is possible. The data derive from a study of blood T cell repertoires in COVID-19. As for the study in general: Spain, Italy and the United States supplied samples that represented acute and convalescent COVID-19. PBMCs, B-cell-depleted T cells, or T cells provided the cDNA or gDNA that made up the material.

The CDR3 has 13 amino acids. Per germline, CDR1 LNHDA and CDR2 SQIVND (reference sequence). Per the original methods: Estimated nucleated cell counts came from reference gene primer amplification. The method was immunoSEQ multiplex PCR; TCRdb's version includes in-frame clones alone and lacks a portion of them. Clone size and the V and J calls come from that table; the DNA yielded D and trimming. The sample shows around 300,000 clones, around 81% of them seen only once. This chain joins TRBV19 and TRBJ1-1; 9 bases fit TRBD1. This TCR derives from a woman aged 50 to 60 with active or convalescent COVID-19. Sequenced input: peripheral blood. This CDR3 reads CACSRDRAAEAFF. Here the CDR3 DNA reads TGTGCCTGTAGCCGGGACAGGGCGGCTGAAGCTTTCTTT.